The sequence of this T cell receptor beta chain was determined in a study of cytomegalovirus exposure and HLA in healthy donors. General study points: In an earlier analysis, about 90% or about 30%: the productive usage of most TCR beta V segments.

This CDR3 comprises 16 residues. CDR1 is SEHNR, CDR2 FQNEAQ, per germline (reference sequence). The PCR had 60 Vbeta and 13 Jbeta primers. Only in-frame clones appear in the TCRdb table, and some are missing; sequencing was by immunoSEQ multiplex PCR. The sample yields about 140,000 clones, approximately 80% seen once. Concerning this clone itself: Its cognate antigen is unknown. An end of the junction does not agree with germline; a read error may underlie this.

The chain combines TRBV7-9 with TRBJ2-2, with 8 bases matching TRBD1. The receptor comes from a woman between 35 and 50 years old in good health and CMV-seronegative. Source material: PBMCs. This CDR3 reads CSSSRRRQGITGELFF. The CDR3 DNA reads TGTTCCAGCAGCCGGAGGAGACAGGGGATAACCGGGGAGCTGTTTTTT.